This record concerns one T cell receptor (beta chain) sequence. Its antigen is not known. The record originates from a study of CD8+CD57+ T cells in acquired aplastic anemia. Turning to the study itself: DNA from sorted CD4+ and CD8+ cells averaged around 3.2 ug. In CD4+ cells, healthy donors produced an average of about 11 million reads. Overall study results and limits: Around 30 sequences, all CD8+ CDR3, were shared between patients and controls. Patients versus controls showed no significant CD8+ Simpson's diversity difference.

Trimming removed 4 bases from V and 4 bases from J, with 23 bases in between. Germline loops: CDR1 MDHEN, CDR2 SYDVKM. There are 19 residues in the CDR3. Genomic DNA templated the TCR beta VDJ and CDR3 profiling. TCRdb processed the reads anew with MiXCR; each CDR3 protein has one entry. The sample carries some 180,000 distinct CDR3 sequences, less than 55% recorded once. Sequencing was carried out using sorted CD4+, CD8+, or CD8+CD57+ T cells (not recorded which) from PBMCs. The sequence was obtained from a human donor in good health. The V and J genes are TRBV28 and TRBJ2-6; D perhaps matches TRBD2 (6 bases). The CDR3, as DNA: TGTGCCAGCAGTTATGGGGGACTGACGGCCCCGCACGGGGCCAACGTCCTGACTTTC. The encoded protein is CASSYGGLTAPHGANVLTF.